The 26 T cell receptor beta chains listed next were all sequenced from one sample in a study of post-analysis software for immune sequencing data. These TCRs' antigens remain unknown. Study-level points and caveats: Elevated frequency relative to controls characterized several TRBV segments in patients, TRBV5-6, TRBV5-1 and TRBV20-1 among them.

Unique molecular identifiers featured in each of the TCR beta cDNA libraries. TCRdb redid the calling of the PCR reads with MiXCR, one entry per CDR3 protein. The sample includes about 820,000 distinct CDR3 sequences, approximately 53% of them seen just once. Sequenced material: blood. These receptors were collected from a girl aged 5-17 years with multiple sclerosis.

The chain has TRBV20-1 and TRBJ2-3; TRBD1 matches 12 bases. The CDR3 has 18 residues. V was pared by 0 bases and J by 4 bases, with 11 bases of the junction left unmatched. Germline CDR1 DFQATT, CDR2 SNEGSKA (reference sequence). The DNA for the CDR3 is TGCAGTGCTAGAGAGGCGGGGACAGGGGGCTTACGCGCAGATACGCAGTATTTT. Amino acids: CSAREAGTGGLRADTQYF.

The V and J genes are TRBV15 and TRBJ2-4; TRBD1 matches 11 bases. The CDR3 spans 18 residues. Germline-derived CDR1 and CDR2 are LNHNV and YYDKDF (reference sequence). The V and J ends lost 0 bases and 0 bases, in that order; junction bases with no gene match: 4. In nucleotides, the CDR3 is TGTGCCACCAGCAGAGAAGGACAGGGGGCTGTAGCCAAAAACATTCAGTACTTC. Its protein is CATSREGQGAVAKNIQYF.

The chain uses TRBV29-1 and TRBJ2-1; TRBD2 matches 10 bases. Germline trimming cut 7 bases from V and 5 bases from J; bases unmatched to any gene: 8. This CDR3 has 14 residues. The germline gives CDR1 SQVTM, CDR2 ANQGSEA. The CDR3 sequence is CSAILAGTNNEQFF. For the CDR3, the DNA is TGCAGCGCAATACTAGCGGGAACCAACAATGAGCAGTTCTTC.

The V and J genes are TRBV20-1 and TRBJ2-1; unclear D gene. Germline lookup yields CDR1 DFQATT and CDR2 SNEGSKA (reference sequence). V was shortened by 6 bases and J by 0 bases, with 15 bases between the two germline ends. The CDR3 consists of 15 residues. Here the CDR3 reads CSAPRLAASYNEQFF. CDR3 sequence (DNA): TGCAGTGCCCCGAGGTTGGCGGCCTCCTACAATGAGCAGTTCTTC.

This rearrangement joins TRBV6-5 to TRBJ1-1; 8 nucleotides agree with TRBD1. V trimming: 4 bases; J trimming: 5 bases; junction bases outside the gene matches: 6. Germline V lookup: CDR1 MNHEY, CDR2 SVGAGI. This CDR3 has 14 amino acids. The CDR3 DNA is TGTGCCAGCAGTTCTGACAGGGGTGATACTGAAGCTTTCTTT. Protein: CASSSDRGDTEAFF.

This chain uses TRBV27 with TRBJ2-7; no clear D. Germline V gene sequence: CDR1 MNHEY, CDR2 SMNVEV (reference sequence). CDR3 length: 14 residues. Deletions cut 6 bases from V and 3 bases from J, with 15 bases between. This chain's CDR3 is CASSPPGPYYEQYF. The CDR3 DNA follows: TGTGCCAGCAGCCCCCCCGGGCCTTACTACGAGCAGTACTTC.

This chain links TRBV20-1 with TRBJ2-7; D remains unclear. CDR3 length equals 13 residues. Trimming left V 3 bases short and J 1 base short, with 10 bases between. Germline CDR1 and CDR2: DFQATT and SNEGSKA (reference sequence). For the CDR3, the DNA is TGCAGTGCTAGCCCTGTGACTTCCTACGAGCAGTACTTC. Translation: CSASPVTSYEQYF.

V gene TRBV7-8 combines with J gene TRBJ1-5; D unclear. CDR1 and CDR2 from the germline V gene are SGHVS and FQNEAQ. Trimming pared 5 bases from V and 3 bases from J, leaving 14 bases between. This CDR3 is 15 amino acids long. The CDR3 DNA follows: TGTGCCAGCAGCCTAAGCCCAGGACTCAATCAGCCCCAGCATTTT. Translating gives CASSLSPGLNQPQHF.

The CDR3 region has the DNA TGCAGTGCTGGGGGACAGGGGCGTTACCGGTACGAGCAGTACTTC. Amino acid sequence: CSAGGQGRYRYEQYF. The chain has TRBV20-1 and TRBJ2-7; 10 bases are a match to TRBD1. Germline lookup yields CDR1 DFQATT and CDR2 SNEGSKA (reference sequence). After removal of 5 bases from V and 4 bases from J, the junction contained 11 bases not matched to a gene. The CDR3 is 15 residues long.

The genes are TRBV30 and TRBJ2-1, with 10 bases aligning to TRBD2. Unmatched junction bases numbered 6, after V lost 6 bases and J lost 4 bases. Germline V gene sequence: CDR1 GTSNPN, CDR2 SVGIG (reference sequence). CDR3 length: 14 amino acids. CDR3 protein: CACHGTSVYNEQFF. The CDR3, as DNA: TGTGCCTGTCACGGGACTAGCGTTTACAATGAGCAGTTCTTC.

This clonotype was counted a few times. V gene TRBV29-1 combines with J gene TRBJ1-2; D uncertain. CDR1 and CDR2 (germline): SQVTM, ANQGSEA. The CDR3 spans 11 residues. V was cut by 3 bases and J by 6 bases, with 8 bases left in between. CDR3 DNA sequence: TGCAGCGTTGAGAGTCGGGATGGCTACACCTTC. It specifies CSVESRDGYTF.

This chain joins TRBV12-3 or TRBV12-4 and TRBJ1-2, with 12 bases fitting TRBD1. Trimming took 7 bases from V and 6 from J; bases not matched to a gene: 9. The CDR3 totals 15 residues. The CDR3 DNA follows: TGTGCCAGCAATTCCCCGGGACAGGGGGCTGATGGCTACACCTTC. The encoded protein is CASNSPGQGADGYTF.

The J gene is TRBJ2-3, the V gene TRBV4-1, with D perhaps TRBD1 (5 bases). CDR1 and CDR2 (germline): MGHRA, YSYEKL. Trimming left V 1 base short and J 1 base short, with 21 bases between. This CDR3 comprises 19 residues. The CDR3 nucleotides are TGCGCCAGCAGCCAAGCAGGGATTGCACCACGCTTGGGCACAGATACGCAGTATTTT. Amino acids: CASSQAGIAPRLGTDTQYF.

This sequence joins TRBV12-3 or TRBV12-4 and TRBJ1-6, with D unclear. V was clipped by 8 bases and J by 6 bases, with 14 bases between them. This CDR3 has 14 residues. The CDR3: CASPPTRTNSPLHF. DNA of the CDR3: TGTGCCAGCCCCCCCACCCGCACTAATTCACCCCTCCACTTT.

The V and J genes are TRBV2 and TRBJ1-6; D not certain. Germline assignment: CDR1 SNHLY and CDR2 FYNNEI. The CDR3 runs 14 residues. The V end was cut by 6 bases, the J end by 5 bases, with 11 bases between. CDR3 residues: CASRRRGDNSPLHF. CDR3 coding DNA: TGTGCCAGCAGAAGACGCGGAGATAATTCACCCCTCCACTTT.

V gene TRBV12-3 or TRBV12-4 combines with J gene TRBJ1-2; no reliable D call. This CDR3 contains 12 residues. The germline V and J ends were trimmed by 4 bases and 3 bases, with 6 bases remaining between them. The CDR3 DNA reads TGTGCCAGCAGTTATACGGACTATGGCTACACCTTC. Translating it yields CASSYTDYGYTF.

The gene calls are TRBV7-3 and TRBJ2-5; 13 nucleotides agree with TRBD2. Germline V gene data show CDR1 as SGHTA and CDR2 as FQGTGA. V shed 6 bases and J 2 bases; nucleotides not matched to a gene: 15. This CDR3 spans 19 amino acids. CDR3 DNA: TGTGCCAGCAGTCCCCGACCCGGACTAGCGGGAGCAGAACAAGAGACCCAGTACTTC. This sequence encodes CASSPRPGLAGAEQETQYF.

V usage is TRBV29-1 and J usage is TRBJ2-7; D gene uncertain. Germline CDR1 and CDR2: SQVTM and ANQGSEA. This CDR3 spans 16 amino acids. V was clipped by 6 bases and J by 0 bases, with 21 bases between them. The CDR3 DNA reads TGCAGCGTCGCGGACCATCCCGATAGACCCTCCTACGAGCAGTACTTC. The encoded protein is CSVADHPDRPSYEQYF.

The J gene is TRBJ2-7, the V gene TRBV5-1; 8 positions agree with TRBD1. The germline gives CDR1 SGHRS, CDR2 YFSETQ. The V gene end was trimmed by 4 bases and the J gene end by 4 bases; junction bases not matched to a gene: 7. CDR3 size: 14 residues. CDR3 coding DNA: TGCGCCAGCAGCATGGGGACAGGCTTATACGAGCAGTACTTC. Translation gives CASSMGTGLYEQYF.

This clonotype was seen a handful of times. CDR3 residues: CASSLPTRDTQYF. CDR3 sequence (DNA): TGTGCCAGCAGCTTACCAACCAGGGATACGCAGTATTTT. This sequence joins TRBV7-2 and TRBJ2-3; D is unresolved. CDR3 length equals 13 residues. With 2 bases removed from V and 6 bases from J, the gap between germline ends came to 9 bases. Germline values: CDR1 SGHTA, CDR2 FQGNSA.

A few counts support this clonotype. The chain recombines TRBV12-3 or TRBV12-4 with TRBJ1-1; maybe TRBD1 (5 bases). This CDR3 has 14 amino acids. Trimming removed 6 bases from V and 1 base from J, with 12 bases in between. The CDR3 protein is CASREQVSNTEAFF. CDR3 DNA: TGTGCCAGCAGGGAACAGGTTTCGAACACTGAAGCTTTCTTT.

The chain couples TRBV5-1 to TRBJ2-7; 9 bases map to TRBD1. J was trimmed by 3 bases and V by 4 bases; bases with no gene match: 17. This CDR3 is built from 18 residues. From germline, CDR1 is SGHRS and CDR2 YFSETQ. The CDR3 loop is CASSPTARTGASNYEQYF. Written as DNA, the CDR3 is TGCGCCAGCAGCCCGACCGCCCGGACAGGGGCCTCCAACTACGAGCAGTACTTC.

The V gene is TRBV12-3 or TRBV12-4, the J gene TRBJ2-4; the D gene could be TRBD1 or TRBD2 (5 bases each). This CDR3 spans 16 amino acids. The V end lost 5 bases, the J end lost 1 base, and 15 bases lay between the germline ends. The CDR3: CASSNGTTTAKNIQYF. CDR3 DNA: TGTGCCAGCAGTAATGGGACGACGACGGCCAAAAACATTCAGTACTTC.

The V call is TRBV29-1, the J call TRBJ2-5; 8 nucleotides match TRBD2. Germline V lookup: CDR1 SQVTM, CDR2 ANQGSEA. J lost 1 base, V lost 5 bases, and 3 bases had no gene match. The CDR3 loop spans 13 amino acids. As DNA, the CDR3 is TGCAGCGTTCTTCGGGAGGGCCAAGAGACCCAGTACTTC. Translation gives CSVLREGQETQYF.

V gene TRBV5-1 combines with J gene TRBJ1-1, with 8 bases identical to TRBD1. V gave up 0 bases and J gave up 4 bases; unmatched junction bases: 8. This CDR3 spans 16 amino acids. Per the germline V gene, CDR1 is SGHRS and CDR2 is YFSETQ. DNA of the CDR3: TGCGCCAGCAGCTTGGGAGCAGGGGGCGCCGGCACTGAAGCTTTCTTT. Translating it yields CASSLGAGGAGTEAFF.

The V call is TRBV29-1, the J call TRBJ1-2; 7 positions match TRBD1. The V segment lost 8 bases and the J segment 8 bases; nucleotides outside the gene matches: 14. CDR1 is SQVTM and CDR2 is ANQGSEA in the germline V gene. The CDR3 runs to 13 residues. The CDR3 loop reads CSTAGEGATGYTF. DNA for the CDR3: TGCAGCACCGCCGGGGAGGGGGCGACAGGCTACACCTTC.